A selection of T cell receptor beta chains follows, all from one sample in a study of shared clonotypes between healthy human individuals. The table came from immunoSEQ multiplex PCR; TCRdb's copy has only in-frame clones and leaves some out. The table lists about 2.3 million clones, 85% to 95% of them singletons, with around 0.4% in the top ten. The specimen sequenced was naive CD4+ T cells from PBMCs. All receptors come from a man aged 18 to 30 in good health. Some clones in this sample may be carry-over from other donors' samples. The CDR3 runs from the conserved cysteine through the conserved F or W. The D gene is left open where the match is weak. Not all rows give a size; the values are once, few, many and, for expanded clones, a class.

v_gene,d_gene,abundance,j_gene,CDR3nt,CDR3aa
TRBV19,NA,NA,TRBJ1-1,TGTGCCAGTAGTATTTCAGGGGCCCCTGAAGCTTTCTTT,CASSISGAPEAFF
TRBV20-1,NA,few,TRBJ1-1,TGCAGTGCAAACGACAGGGAAGCTTTCTTT,CSANDREAFF
TRBV6-5,TRBD1,NA,TRBJ1-4,TGTGCCAGCAGTCCCGGACAGGGTATCGGAAAACTGTTTTTT,CASSPGQGIGKLFF
TRBV7-2,NA,NA,TRBJ2-7,TGTGCCAGCAGGAACCCGTCGGGTCCCCTCCACGAGCAGTACTTC,CASRNPSGPLHEQYF
TRBV19,NA,NA,TRBJ1-3,TGTGCCAGTAGCGAGGGGGGCTTAGGCGGAAACACCATATATTTT,CASSEGGLGGNTIYF
TRBV6-5,TRBD2,NA,TRBJ2-2,TGTGCCAGCAGTCGGGAGGGGGGCGCCGGGGAGCTGTTTTTT,CASSREGGAGELFF
TRBV2,TRBD1,NA,TRBJ1-3,TGTGCCAGCAGGGCCGGCGGGACAGGTGGAAACACCATATATTTT,CASRAGGTGGNTIYF
TRBV7-2,TRBD2,NA,TRBJ2-3,TGTGCCAGCAGCCGCGGACTAGCGGGAGGAGAAGATACGCAGTATTTT,CASSRGLAGGEDTQYF
TRBV18,NA,NA,TRBJ2-1,TGTGCCAGCTCACCAGGGCAGTCCTACAATGAGCAGTTCTTC,CASSPGQSYNEQFF
TRBV7-9,NA,NA,TRBJ2-6,TGTGCCAGCAGCCCGGGACGGCTAGGGGCCAACGTCCTGACTTTC,CASSPGRLGANVLTF
TRBV2,NA,NA,TRBJ2-1,TGTGCCAGCACGGCCGGGGTGGGTTACAATGAGCAGTTCTTC,CASTAGVGYNEQFF
TRBV11-1,NA,once,TRBJ2-2,TGTGCCAGCAGCTCCTACCGGGGTAGGATTAATACCGGGGAGCTGTTTTTT,CASSSYRGRINTGELFF
TRBV10-1,NA,once,TRBJ1-1,TGCGCCAGCAGTCCAGGGGCAGGGACTGAAGCTTTCTTT,CASSPGAGTEAFF
TRBV4-2,TRBD1,NA,TRBJ2-1,TGTGCCAGCAGCCAAACCATAAGCCGGGACAGAGAGCAGTTCTTC,CASSQTISRDREQFF
TRBV27,TRBD1,NA,TRBJ2-7,TGTGCCAGCAAATCAGTGACAGGGTCGTTGGAGCAGTACTTC,CASKSVTGSLEQYF
TRBV7-3,TRBD1,NA,TRBJ1-2,TGTGCCAGCAGTTCCGAAGATGCCGGGACAGGGGTTGGCTACACCTTC,CASSSEDAGTGVGYTF
TRBV28,TRBD1,NA,TRBJ2-7,TGTGCCAGCAGTCGGACAGGGCCCTCCTACGAGCAGTACTTC,CASSRTGPSYEQYF
TRBV7-2,NA,NA,TRBJ1-2,TGTGCCAGCAGCCCCGACGGCGAAGCTAACTATGGCTACACCTTC,CASSPDGEANYGYTF
TRBV7-9,NA,NA,TRBJ1-5,TGTGCCAGCAGCTTAGCTTCGGGGATAGGTCAGCCCCAGCATTTT,CASSLASGIGQPQHF
TRBV20-1,NA,NA,TRBJ1-2,TGCAGTGCTAGGGACAGTCTTGGCTACACCTTC,CSARDSLGYTF
TRBV5-4,TRBD1,NA,TRBJ2-3,TGTGCCAGCAGCTTACGACAGGGAGTGGATACGCAGTATTTT,CASSLRQGVDTQYF
TRBV6-5,NA,NA,TRBJ1-5,TGTGCCAGCAGTTACTCAAGGGGGCAGCCCCAGCATTTT,CASSYSRGQPQHF
TRBV5-1,NA,NA,TRBJ2-7,TGCGCCAGCAGCTTGGGTGGGGTAGGCAGGGGAACTACTAGCTTACACGAGCAGTACTTC,CASSLGGVGRGTTSLHEQYF